This T cell receptor beta chain was documented in a study of cytomegalovirus exposure and HLA in healthy donors. It was with 60 Vbeta and 13 Jbeta primers that the PCR ran. Assay: immunoSEQ multiplex PCR; the TCRdb copy retains only in-frame clones and omits some. The profile covers 170,000 or so clones, with under 80% appearing a single time and more than 1.1% taken by the ten largest. The J segment lost 10 bases and the V segment lost 6 bases, leaving 8 bases of the junction unmatched. Germline values: CDR1 DFQATT, CDR2 SNEGSKA (reference sequence). The CDR3 covers 11 residues. The sequencing sample was made of PBMCs. This receptor was obtained from a woman in her twenties or thirties in good health and CMV-seronegative. The V call is TRBV20-1, the J call TRBJ1-2; 7 bases line up with TRBD1. CDR3 amino acids: CSALGTDVYTF. The CDR3 coding sequence is TGCAGTGCCCTCGGGACAGATGTCTACACCTTC.